The 4 T cell receptor beta chains below were found in one sample sequenced in a study of control samples from healthy donors and cancer patients. Method: immunoSEQ multiplex PCR; TCRdb's copy keeps in-frame clones and lacks some. In the table there are 25,000 to 35,000 clones, 90% to 95% of which are singletons. Sequencing used PBMCs. The receptors come from a man aged 50-60 years with lung cancer.

The chain employs TRBV5-4 and TRBJ2-7, with D possibly TRBD1 on 5 matching bases. Trimming removed 0 bases from V and 5 bases from J, with 9 bases in between. The CDR3 extends over 13 amino acids. Germline V gene lookup returns CDR1 SGHNT and CDR2 YYREEE (reference sequence). CDR3 nucleotides: TGTGCCAGCAGCTTGGCAGGGTCCCACGAGCAGTACTTC. This gives the protein CASSLAGSHEQYF.

This chain links TRBV5-1 with TRBJ2-4; D might be TRBD2 (5 bases). Germline CDR1 reads SGHRS; CDR2 reads YFSETQ. The length of the CDR3 is 16 residues. V shed 4 bases and J shed 5 bases, with 19 bases lying between them. CDR3 sequence reads: CASSPRTQAGQNIQYF. DNA of the CDR3: TGCGCCAGCAGCCCACGGACCCAGGCGGGTCAAAACATTCAGTACTTC.

The chain couples TRBV10-1 to TRBJ2-2; D possibly corresponds to TRBD1 (7 bases). The V end lost 3 bases, the J end lost 5 bases, and 19 bases lay between the germline ends. The CDR3 has 17 residues. Germline V gene data show CDR1 as WNHNN and CDR2 as SYGVQD (reference sequence). The CDR3 loop reads CASSDQGGGASTGELFF. The CDR3 nucleotides are TGCGCCAGCAGTGATCAGGGGGGAGGAGCCTCTACCGGGGAGCTGTTTTTT.

The chain employs TRBV18 and TRBJ1-2, with 7 bases fitting TRBD1. V dropped 3 bases and J dropped 2; count of bases not matched to a gene: 9. Per the germline V gene, CDR1 is KGHSH and CDR2 is LQKENI. The CDR3 is made up of 16 amino acids. CDR3 protein: CASSPRSGQLNYGYTF. DNA of the CDR3: TGTGCCAGCTCACCTCGTTCGGGACAGCTAAACTATGGCTACACCTTC.